This entry features one TCR beta chain sequence. Its antigen is currently not known. No base-level quality is on record; no much larger clone is a single base apart. Collaborating institutions collected whole blood in K2EDTA tubes following their own protocols. For TCRbeta analysis, collaborator samples were shipped as frozen whole blood, as isolated PBMCs, or as DNA extracted from either sample type. From its cysteine to its phenylalanine, the CDR3 spans 13 amino acids. The read is trimmed to its CDR3 DNA, 39 bases read in frame from base 1. Trimming takes 2 bases from V and 1 base from J, and the germline ends sit 5 bases apart. CDR1 and CDR2 are read off the germline V gene as LGHNT and FRNRAP. The immunoSEQ Assay, a bias-controlled multiplex PCR, was used to amplify TCRbeta CDR3 regions from genomic DNA. The original methods were these. Nucleated cell counts per sample were estimated from amplification of reference gene primers within the assay. Sequence reads were collapsed and filtered to measure the absolute abundance of every unique TCRbeta CDR3 rearrangement. For each sample, productive Simpson clonality was calculated as the square root of Simpson's diversity index across productive rearrangements. TCRdb stores this immuneACCESS table with in-frame sequences only. Part of the clones is absent; in the studies checked, under half of the shortfall reflects unresolved V genes, and no reason is known for the rest. V, J and clone size are taken as reported in that table, and D and trimming were inferred from the DNA itself. In this sample the table shows 250,000 or so clones, roughly 90% of which occur a single time. Roughly 2.5% of the sample lies in the top ten.

The entry originates in a study of blood T cell repertoires in COVID-19 (dated by TCRdb to the early 2020s). Broadly, across the study: Samples covering the acute and convalescent phases of COVID-19 were provided by collaborators in the United States, Italy and Spain. The prospective study material was composed of cDNA or gDNA derived from T cells, B-cell-depleted T cells, or PBMCs. Subjects who had been exposed to COVID-19, were actively infected with it, or had recovered from it provided the deeply sampled blood TCRbeta repertoires that made up the dataset. Samples came from the ongoing ImmuneRACE study (first 160 participants) plus 1,254 subjects from 6 global collaborators. Nearly every sample came with metadata listing a de-identified subject ID, COVID-19 status, age in years and sex. The repertoires were released in a freely available public database meant as a resource for research on the immune response to SARS-CoV-2. Where available, HLA class I and class II types were taken from metadata supplied by the sample provider and were not determined by assay-based typing. Overall study results and their limits: The amount of clinical and demographic metadata varied by source and participant and was provided uncurated.

Sequencing was carried out using peripheral blood. The sequence was collected from a woman aged 60-70 years with acute or convalescent COVID-19. The chain is encoded by TRBV12-5 joined to TRBJ1-2; the D region possibly corresponds to TRBD1 (5 bases align). The CDR3 region: CASGLQGNYGYTF. The DNA sequence reads TGTGCTAGTGGTTTGCAGGGTAACTATGGCTACACCTTC.